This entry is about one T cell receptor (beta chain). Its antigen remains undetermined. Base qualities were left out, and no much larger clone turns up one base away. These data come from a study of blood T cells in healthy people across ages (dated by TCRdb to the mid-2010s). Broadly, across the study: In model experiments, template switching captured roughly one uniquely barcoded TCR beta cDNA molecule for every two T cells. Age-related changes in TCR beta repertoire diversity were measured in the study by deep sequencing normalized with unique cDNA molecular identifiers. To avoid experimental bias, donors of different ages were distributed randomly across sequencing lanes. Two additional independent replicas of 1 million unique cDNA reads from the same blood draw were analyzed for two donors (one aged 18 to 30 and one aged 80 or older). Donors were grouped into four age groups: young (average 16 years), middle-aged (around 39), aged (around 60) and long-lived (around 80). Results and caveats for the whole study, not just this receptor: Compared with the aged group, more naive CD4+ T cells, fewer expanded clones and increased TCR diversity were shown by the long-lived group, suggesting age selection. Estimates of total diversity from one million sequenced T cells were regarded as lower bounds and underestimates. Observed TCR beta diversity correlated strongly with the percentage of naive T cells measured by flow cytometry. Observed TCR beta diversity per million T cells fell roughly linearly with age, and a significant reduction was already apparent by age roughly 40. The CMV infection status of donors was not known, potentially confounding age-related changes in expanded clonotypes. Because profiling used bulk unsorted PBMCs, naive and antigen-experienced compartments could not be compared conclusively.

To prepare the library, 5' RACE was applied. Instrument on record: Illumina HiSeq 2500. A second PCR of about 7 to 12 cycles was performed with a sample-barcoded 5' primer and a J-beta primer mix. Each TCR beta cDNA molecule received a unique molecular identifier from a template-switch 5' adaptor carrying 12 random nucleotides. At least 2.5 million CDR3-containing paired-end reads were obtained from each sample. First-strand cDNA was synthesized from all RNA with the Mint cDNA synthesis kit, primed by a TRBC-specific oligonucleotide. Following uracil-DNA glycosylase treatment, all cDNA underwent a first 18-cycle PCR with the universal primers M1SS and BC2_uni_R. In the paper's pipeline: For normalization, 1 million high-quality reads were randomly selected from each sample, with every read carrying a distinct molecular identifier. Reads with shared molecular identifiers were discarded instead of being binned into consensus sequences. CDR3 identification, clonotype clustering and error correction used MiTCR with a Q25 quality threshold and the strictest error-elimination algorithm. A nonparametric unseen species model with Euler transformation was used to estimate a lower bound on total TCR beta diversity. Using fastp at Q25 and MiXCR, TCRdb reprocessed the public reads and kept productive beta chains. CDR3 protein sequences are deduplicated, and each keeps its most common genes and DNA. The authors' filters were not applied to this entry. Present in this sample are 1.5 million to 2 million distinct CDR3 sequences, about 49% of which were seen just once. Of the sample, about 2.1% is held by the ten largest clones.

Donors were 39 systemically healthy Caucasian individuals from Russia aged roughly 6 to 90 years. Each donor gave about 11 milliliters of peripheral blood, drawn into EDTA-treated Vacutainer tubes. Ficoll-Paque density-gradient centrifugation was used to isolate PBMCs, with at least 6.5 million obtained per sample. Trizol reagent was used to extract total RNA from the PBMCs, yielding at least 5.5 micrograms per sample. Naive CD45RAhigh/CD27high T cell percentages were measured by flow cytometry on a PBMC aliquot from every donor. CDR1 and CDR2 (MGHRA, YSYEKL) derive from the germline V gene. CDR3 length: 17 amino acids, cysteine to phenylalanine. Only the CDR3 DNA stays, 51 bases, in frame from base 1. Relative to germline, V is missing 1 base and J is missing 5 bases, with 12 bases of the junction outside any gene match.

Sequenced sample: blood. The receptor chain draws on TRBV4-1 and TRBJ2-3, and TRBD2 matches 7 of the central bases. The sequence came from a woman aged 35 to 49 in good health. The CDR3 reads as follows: CASSQVAGGDSLDTQYF. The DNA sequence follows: TGCGCCAGCAGCCAAGTGGCTGGGGGGGACTCATTAGATACGCAGTATTTT.